This T cell receptor beta chain came from a study of T-cell reconstitution after alpha-beta-depleted transplantation in children. Study observations and caveats: About two months after transplant, alpha-beta T cells reportedly came from several hundred expanded graft clones. A year post-transplant, T-cell counts and diversity derived mostly from newly produced T cells. For some patients, TCRbeta diversity was high at day 60 because of recipient T cells and thymic progenitors that survived.

V lost 11 bases to trimming and J lost 6 bases, with 11 bases between them. The CDR3 is 11 amino acids. Unique molecular identifiers were incorporated when the TCRbeta library was constructed. TCRdb reprocessed the PCR reads with MiXCR, giving one entry per CDR3 protein. Here the sample spans some 290,000 distinct CDR3 sequences, approximately 23% being singletons. Turning to this clonotype: Antigen: not known.

The receptor was derived from a male patient younger than 18 who had a stem cell transplant for acute lymphoblastic leukemia, so the T cells may come from the graft donor. V is TRBV12-3 or TRBV12-4 and J is TRBJ2-1; D is unclear. The material sequenced was PBMCs, mostly from graft donor cells, taken 180 days after TCRalphabeta/CD19-depleted stem cell transplant. CDR3 in DNA: TGTGCCGCCCGGCGGATCAATGAGCAGTTCTTC. Translation: CAARRINEQFF.